The entry that follows covers one T cell receptor (beta chain) sequence. The entry originates in a study of patients and donors after allogeneic stem cell transplantation. TCRdb reanalysed the RT-PCR reads using MiXCR and keeps one entry per CDR3 protein. The sample yields about a million distinct CDR3 sequences, more than 15% seen once. This CDR3 spans 17 amino acids. V was cut by 5 bases and J by 0 bases, with 19 bases left in between. The germline CDR1 and CDR2 sequences are SEHNR and FQNEAQ (reference sequence). This TCR came from a human donor who was either an allogeneic HSCT recipient or a stem cell or donor lymphocyte infusion donor (not recorded which). It is not recorded whose cells these are; they may come from a transplant donor. The chain employs TRBV7-9 and TRBJ2-5; D is ambiguous. The specimen was blood, either unsorted or a sorted T cell fraction (not recorded which). The CDR3 DNA follows: TGTGCCAGCAGCATGGGCGTCAGTCCACCGTACCAAGAGACCCAGTACTTC. Translation: CASSMGVSPPYQETQYF.